This T cell receptor (beta chain) was sequenced during a study of blood T cell repertoires in COVID-19. Background on the study: Spain, Italy and the United States supplied samples that represented acute and convalescent COVID-19. PBMCs, B-cell-depleted T cells, or T cells provided the cDNA or gDNA that made up the material.

Clones were read by immunoSEQ multiplex PCR, and TCRdb kept only the in-frame ones, dropping some. This table holds about 74,000 clones, 70% to 90% found once. Germline V lookup: CDR1 KGHSH, CDR2 LQKENI. The trim removed 4 bases at V and 6 bases at J, leaving 9 bases unmatched. The CDR3 spans 15 residues. The sequenced sample was peripheral blood. The source is a middle-aged man with acute or convalescent COVID-19. The rearrangement links TRBV18 to TRBJ2-4; 7 bases fit TRBD1. The CDR3 protein is CASSQPGTAGNIQYF. In DNA, the CDR3 is TGTGCCAGCTCACAGCCGGGGACAGCAGGAAACATTCAGTACTTC.